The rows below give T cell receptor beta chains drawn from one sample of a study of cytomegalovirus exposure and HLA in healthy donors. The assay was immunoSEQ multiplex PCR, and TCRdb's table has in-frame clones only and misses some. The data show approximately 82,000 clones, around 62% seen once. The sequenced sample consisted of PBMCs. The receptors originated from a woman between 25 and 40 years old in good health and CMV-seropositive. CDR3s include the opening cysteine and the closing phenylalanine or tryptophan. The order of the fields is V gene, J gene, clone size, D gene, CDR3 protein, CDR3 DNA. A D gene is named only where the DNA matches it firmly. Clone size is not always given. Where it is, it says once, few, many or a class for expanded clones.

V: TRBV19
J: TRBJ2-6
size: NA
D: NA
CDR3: CATEGGPGANVLTF
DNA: TGTGCCACCGAAGGGGGTCCTGGGGCCAACGTCCTGACTTTC

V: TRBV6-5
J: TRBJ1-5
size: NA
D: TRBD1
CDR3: CASSRDRGKPQHF
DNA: TGTGCCAGCAGTCGGGACAGGGGTAAGCCCCAGCATTTT

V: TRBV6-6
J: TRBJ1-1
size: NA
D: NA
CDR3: CASSYSAGSAFF
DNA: TGTGCCAGCAGTTACTCGGCGGGGTCGGCTTTCTTT

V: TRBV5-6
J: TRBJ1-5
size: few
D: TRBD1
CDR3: CASSLGQGGYQPQHF
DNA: TGTGCCAGCAGCTTGGGACAGGGGGGATATCAGCCCCAGCATTTT

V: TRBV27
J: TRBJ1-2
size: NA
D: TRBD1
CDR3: CASSGTGGHNYGYTF
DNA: TGTGCCAGCAGCGGAACAGGGGGCCACAACTATGGCTACACCTTC

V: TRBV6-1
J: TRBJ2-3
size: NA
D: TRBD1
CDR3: CASSSTGASDTQYF
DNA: TGTGCCAGCAGTTCTACAGGGGCTTCAGATACGCAGTATTTT

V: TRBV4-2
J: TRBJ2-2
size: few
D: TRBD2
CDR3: CASSQGIAGGATGELFF
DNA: TGTGCCAGCAGCCAAGGAATAGCGGGGGGCGCCACCGGGGAGCTGTTTTTT

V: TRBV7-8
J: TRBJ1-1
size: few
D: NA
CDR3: CASSLSSVNTEAFF
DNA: TGTGCCAGCAGCTTATCTTCAGTGAACACTGAAGCTTTCTTT

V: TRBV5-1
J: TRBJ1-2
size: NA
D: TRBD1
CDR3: CASSLGDRVNGYTF
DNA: TGCGCCAGCAGCTTGGGGGACAGGGTCAACGGCTACACCTTC

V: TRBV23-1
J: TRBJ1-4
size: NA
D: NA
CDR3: CASSLPATNEKLFF
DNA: TGCGCCAGCAGTCTCCCCGCAACTAATGAAAAACTGTTTTTT

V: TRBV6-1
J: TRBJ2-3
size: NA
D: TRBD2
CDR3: CASSVRGTTDTQYF
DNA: TGTGCCAGCAGTGTGCGGGGGACCACAGATACGCAGTATTTT

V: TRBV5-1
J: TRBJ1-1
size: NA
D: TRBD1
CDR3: CASSPGTGGTEAFF
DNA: TGCGCCAGCAGCCCCGGGACAGGAGGGACTGAAGCTTTCTTT

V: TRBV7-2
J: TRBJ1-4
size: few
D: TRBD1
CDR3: CASSSGQYYEKLFF
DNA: TGTGCCAGCAGCTCGGGACAGTACTATGAAAAACTGTTTTTT

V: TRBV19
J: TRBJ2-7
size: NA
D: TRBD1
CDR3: CASGTGSYEQYF
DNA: TGTGCCAGCGGGACAGGGAGCTACGAGCAGTACTTC

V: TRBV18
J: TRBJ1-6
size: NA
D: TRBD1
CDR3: CVSSQRQGSFDNSPLHF
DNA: TGTGTCAGCTCACAAAGACAGGGAAGTTTTGATAATTCACCCCTCCACTTT